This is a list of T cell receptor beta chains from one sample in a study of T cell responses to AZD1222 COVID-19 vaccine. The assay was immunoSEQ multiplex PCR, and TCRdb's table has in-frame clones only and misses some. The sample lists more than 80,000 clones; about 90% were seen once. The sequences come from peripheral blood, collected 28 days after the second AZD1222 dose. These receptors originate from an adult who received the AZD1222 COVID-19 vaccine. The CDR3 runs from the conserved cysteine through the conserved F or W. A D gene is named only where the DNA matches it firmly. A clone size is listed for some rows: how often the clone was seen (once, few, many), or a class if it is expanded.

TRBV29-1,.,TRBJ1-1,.,CSVEGSGGWAFF,TGCAGCGTTGAAGGCTCGGGGGGGTGGGCTTTCTTT
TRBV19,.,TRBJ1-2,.,CASSILTAPNYGYTF,TGTGCCAGTAGTATACTGACAGCGCCTAACTATGGCTACACCTTC
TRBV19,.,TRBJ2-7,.,CASSRNGQGVNPYF,TGTGCCAGTAGCCGAAACGGGCAGGGCGTCAATCCGTACTTC
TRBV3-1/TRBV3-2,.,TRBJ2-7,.,CASSQGSNEQYF,TGTGCCAGCAGCCAAGGGTCCAACGAGCAGTACTTC
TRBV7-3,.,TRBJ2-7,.,CASSLSPGAPADYEQYF,TGTGCCAGCAGCTTAAGTCCAGGGGCACCCGCTGACTACGAGCAGTACTTC
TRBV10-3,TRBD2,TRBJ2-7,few,CAISGGADEQYF,TGTGCCATCAGCGGGGGGGCTGACGAGCAGTACTTC
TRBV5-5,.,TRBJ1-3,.,CASSHTWFGTGSQVSPNF,.
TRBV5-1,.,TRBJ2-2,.,CASSFQGIAGELFF,TGCGCCAGCAGCTTTCAGGGTATAGCCGGGGAGCTGTTTTTT
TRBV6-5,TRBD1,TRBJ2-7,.,CASSYRDRVGEQYF,TGTGCCAGCAGTTACAGGGACAGGGTCGGCGAGCAGTACTTC
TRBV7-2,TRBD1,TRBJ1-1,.,CASSNRGRTEAFF,TGTGCCAGCAGCAACAGGGGGCGGACTGAAGCTTTCTTT
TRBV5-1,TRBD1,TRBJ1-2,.,CASSGTGEVNYGYTF,TGCGCCAGCAGCGGCACAGGGGAAGTGAACTATGGCTACACCTTC
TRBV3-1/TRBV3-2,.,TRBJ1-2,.,CASSSGTASARTGGYTF,TGTGCCAGCAGCTCCGGGACCGCATCGGCCCGAACTGGCGGCTACACCTTC
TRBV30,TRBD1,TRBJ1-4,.,CAQGQGGYEKLFF,TGTGCCCAAGGACAGGGAGGATATGAAAAACTGTTTTTT
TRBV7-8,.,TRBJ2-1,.,CASSDRDFNNEQFF,TGTGCCAGCAGCGATCGGGACTTCAACAATGAGCAGTTCTTC